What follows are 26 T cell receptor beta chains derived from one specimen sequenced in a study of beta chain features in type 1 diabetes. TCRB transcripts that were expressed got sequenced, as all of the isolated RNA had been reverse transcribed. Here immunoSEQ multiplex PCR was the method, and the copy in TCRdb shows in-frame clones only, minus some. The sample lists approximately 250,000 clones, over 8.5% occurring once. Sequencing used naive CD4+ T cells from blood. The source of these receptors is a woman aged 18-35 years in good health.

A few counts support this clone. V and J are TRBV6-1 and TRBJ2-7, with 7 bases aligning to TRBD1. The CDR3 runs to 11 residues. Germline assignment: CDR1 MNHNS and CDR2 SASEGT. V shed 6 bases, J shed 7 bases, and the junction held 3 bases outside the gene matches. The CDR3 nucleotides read TGTGCCAGCAGGCGGACAGGAGAGCAGTACTTC. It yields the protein CASRRTGEQYF.

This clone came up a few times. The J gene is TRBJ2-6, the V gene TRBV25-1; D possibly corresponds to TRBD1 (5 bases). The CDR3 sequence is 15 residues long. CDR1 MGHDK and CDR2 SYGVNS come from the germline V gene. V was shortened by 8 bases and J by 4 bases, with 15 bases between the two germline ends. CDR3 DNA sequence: TGTGCCAGCTTATCTGGGGCCCCGGGGGCCAACGTCCTGACTTTC. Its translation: CASLSGAPGANVLTF. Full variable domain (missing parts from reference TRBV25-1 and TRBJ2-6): EADIYQTPRYLVIGTGKKITLECSQTMGHDKMYWYQQDPGMELHLIHYSYGVNSTEKGDLSSESTVSRIRTEHFPLTLESARPSHTSQYLCASLSGAPGANVLTFGAGSRLTVL.

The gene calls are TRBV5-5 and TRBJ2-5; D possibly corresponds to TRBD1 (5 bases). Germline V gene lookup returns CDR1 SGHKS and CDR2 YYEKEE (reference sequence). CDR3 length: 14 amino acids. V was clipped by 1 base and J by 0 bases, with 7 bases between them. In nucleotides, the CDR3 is TGTGCCAGCAGCTTGTCAGGGTACCAAGAGACCCAGTACTTC. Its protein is CASSLSGYQETQYF.

The CDR3 sequence: CASSVGGHLNYGYTF. The CDR3 bases are TGTGCCAGCAGCGTAGGGGGACATCTTAACTATGGCTACACCTTC. The V gene is TRBV9, the J gene TRBJ1-2, with D possibly TRBD1 on 6 matching bases. The CDR3 extends over 15 amino acids. Trimming pared 0 bases from V and 1 base from J, leaving 10 bases between. Per the germline V gene, CDR1 is SGDLS and CDR2 is YYNGEE.

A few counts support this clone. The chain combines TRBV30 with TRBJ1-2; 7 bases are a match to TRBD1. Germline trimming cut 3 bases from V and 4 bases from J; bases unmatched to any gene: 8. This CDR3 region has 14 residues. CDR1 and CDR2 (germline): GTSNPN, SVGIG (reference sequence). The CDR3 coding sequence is TGTGCCTGGAGGGATTGGGACAGACCCTATGGCTACACCTTC. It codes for CAWRDWDRPYGYTF.

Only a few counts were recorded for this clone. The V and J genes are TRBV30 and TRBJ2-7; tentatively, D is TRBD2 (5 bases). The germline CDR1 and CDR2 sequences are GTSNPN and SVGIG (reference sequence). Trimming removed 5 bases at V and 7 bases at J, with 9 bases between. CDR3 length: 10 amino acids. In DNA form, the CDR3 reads TGTGCCTGGGATCCGGGAGAGCAGTACTTC. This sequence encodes CAWDPGEQYF.

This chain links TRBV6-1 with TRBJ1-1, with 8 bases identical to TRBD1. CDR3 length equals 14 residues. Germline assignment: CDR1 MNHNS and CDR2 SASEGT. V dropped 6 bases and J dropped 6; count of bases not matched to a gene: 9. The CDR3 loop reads CASSRQGIGAEAFF. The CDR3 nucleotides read TGTGCCAGCAGCCGACAGGGGATAGGCGCTGAAGCTTTCTTT.

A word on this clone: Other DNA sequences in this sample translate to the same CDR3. This CDR3 is CASSLGGDSYEQYF. DNA of the CDR3: TGCGCCAGCAGCCTGGGGGGGGATTCCTACGAGCAGTACTTC. V and J are TRBV5-1 and TRBJ2-7, with TRBD2 matching over 7 bases. The CDR3 is made up of 14 amino acids. CDR1 and CDR2 (germline): SGHRS, YFSETQ. J was trimmed by 1 base and V by 4 bases; bases with no gene match: 5.

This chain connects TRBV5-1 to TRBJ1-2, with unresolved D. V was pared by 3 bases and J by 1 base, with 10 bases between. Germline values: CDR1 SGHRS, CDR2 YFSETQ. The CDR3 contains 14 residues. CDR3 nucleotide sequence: TGCGCCAGCAGCTGGGAGGCCGATAACTATGGCTACACCTTC. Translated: CASSWEADNYGYTF.

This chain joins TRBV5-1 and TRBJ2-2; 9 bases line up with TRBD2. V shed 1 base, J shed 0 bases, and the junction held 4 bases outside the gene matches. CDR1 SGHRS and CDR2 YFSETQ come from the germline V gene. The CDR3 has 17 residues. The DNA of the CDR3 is TGCGCCAGCAGCTTGATGGAGCGGGGGGCGAACACCGGGGAGCTGTTTTTT. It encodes CASSLMERGANTGELFF.

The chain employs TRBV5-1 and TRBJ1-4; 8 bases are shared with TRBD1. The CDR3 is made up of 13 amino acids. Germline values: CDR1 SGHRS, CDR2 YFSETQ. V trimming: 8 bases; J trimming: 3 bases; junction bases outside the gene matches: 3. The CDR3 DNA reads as TGCGCCAGTGGGGACAGGTCTAATGAAAAACTGTTTTTT. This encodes CASGDRSNEKLFF.

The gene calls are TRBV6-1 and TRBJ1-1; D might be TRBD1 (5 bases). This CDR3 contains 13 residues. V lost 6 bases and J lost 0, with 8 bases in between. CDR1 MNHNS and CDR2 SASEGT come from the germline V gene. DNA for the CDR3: TGTGCCAGCAGCAAGACAGTGAACACTGAAGCTTTCTTT. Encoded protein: CASSKTVNTEAFF.

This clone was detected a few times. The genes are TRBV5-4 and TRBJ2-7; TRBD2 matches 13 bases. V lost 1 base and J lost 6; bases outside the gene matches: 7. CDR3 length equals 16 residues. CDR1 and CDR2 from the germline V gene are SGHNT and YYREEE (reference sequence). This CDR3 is CASSLNSGLAGVEQYF. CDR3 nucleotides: TGTGCCAGCAGCTTGAACTCAGGACTAGCGGGAGTCGAGCAGTACTTC.

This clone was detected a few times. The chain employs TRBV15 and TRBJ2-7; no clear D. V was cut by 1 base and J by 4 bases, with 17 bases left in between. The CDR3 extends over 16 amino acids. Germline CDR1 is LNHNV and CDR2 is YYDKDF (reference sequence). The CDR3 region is CATSRGFSAPLYEQYF. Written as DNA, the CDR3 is TGTGCCACCAGCAGAGGATTTAGTGCCCCTTTATACGAGCAGTACTTC.

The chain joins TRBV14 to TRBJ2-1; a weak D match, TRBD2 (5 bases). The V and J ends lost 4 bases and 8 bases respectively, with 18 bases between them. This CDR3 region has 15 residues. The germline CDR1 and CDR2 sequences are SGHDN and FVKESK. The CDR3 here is CASSLYPLAGYEQFF. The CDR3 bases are TGTGCCAGCAGCCTTTACCCCTTGGCGGGCTATGAGCAGTTCTTC.

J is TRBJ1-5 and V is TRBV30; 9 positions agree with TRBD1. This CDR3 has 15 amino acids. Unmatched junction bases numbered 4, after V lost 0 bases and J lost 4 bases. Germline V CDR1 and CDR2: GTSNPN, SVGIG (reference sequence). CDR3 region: CAWSVPGQGNQPQHF. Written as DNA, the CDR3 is TGTGCCTGGAGTGTCCCGGGACAGGGAAATCAGCCCCAGCATTTT.

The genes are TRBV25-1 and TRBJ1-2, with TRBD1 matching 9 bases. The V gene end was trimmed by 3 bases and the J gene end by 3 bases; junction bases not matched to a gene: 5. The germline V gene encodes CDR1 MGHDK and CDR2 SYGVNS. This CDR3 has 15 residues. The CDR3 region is CASSEGTGIDYGYTF. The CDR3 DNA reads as TGTGCCAGCAGTGAGGGGACAGGGATAGACTATGGCTACACCTTC.

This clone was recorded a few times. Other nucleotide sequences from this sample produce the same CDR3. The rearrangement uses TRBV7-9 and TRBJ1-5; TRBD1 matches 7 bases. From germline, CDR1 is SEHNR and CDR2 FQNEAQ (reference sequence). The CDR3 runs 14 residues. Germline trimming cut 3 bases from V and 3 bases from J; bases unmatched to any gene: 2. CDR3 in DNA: TGTGCCAGCAGCTTGGGACAGTACAATCAGCCCCAGCATTTT. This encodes CASSLGQYNQPQHF.

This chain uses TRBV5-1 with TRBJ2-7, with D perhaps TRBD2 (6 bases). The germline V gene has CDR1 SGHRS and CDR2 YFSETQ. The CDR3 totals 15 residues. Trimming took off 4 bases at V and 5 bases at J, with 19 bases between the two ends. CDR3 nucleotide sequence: TGCGCCAGCAGCGGGGACGAGCGGGTCCCGCACGAGCAGTACTTC. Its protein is CASSGDERVPHEQYF.

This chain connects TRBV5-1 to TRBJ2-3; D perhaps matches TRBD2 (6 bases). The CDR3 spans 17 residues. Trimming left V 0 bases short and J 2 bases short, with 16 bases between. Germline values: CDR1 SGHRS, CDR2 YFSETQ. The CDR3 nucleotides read TGCGCCAGCAGCTTGGCCGCCACTAGCACCAACACAGATACGCAGTATTTT. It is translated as CASSLAATSTNTDTQYF.

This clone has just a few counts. CDR3 bases: TGTGCCAGTTGGAAGGGGGACACTGAAGCTTTCTTT. Amino acid sequence: CASWKGDTEAFF. The rearrangement links TRBV2 to TRBJ1-1, with a weak D call TRBD1 (6 bases). V was shortened by 9 bases and J by 3 bases, with 11 bases between the two germline ends. The V gene's germline CDR1 is SNHLY and CDR2 FYNNEI. The length of the CDR3 is 12 residues.

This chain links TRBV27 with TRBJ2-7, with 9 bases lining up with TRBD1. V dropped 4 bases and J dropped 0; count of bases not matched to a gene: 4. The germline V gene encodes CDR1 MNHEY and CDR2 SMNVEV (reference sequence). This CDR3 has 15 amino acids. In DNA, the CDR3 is TGTGCCAGCAGTTCCGGACAGGGGATCTCCTACGAGCAGTACTTC. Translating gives CASSSGQGISYEQYF.

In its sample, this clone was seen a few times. CDR3 protein: CASSRRQGRFLFYGYTF. The DNA for the CDR3 is TGTGCCAGCAGCCGCCGACAGGGGAGGTTTCTTTTCTATGGCTACACCTTC. The chain uses TRBV5-6 and TRBJ1-2; the match to TRBD1 covers 8 bases. CDR1 and CDR2 (germline): SGHDT, YYEEEE. J lost 4 bases, V lost 4 bases, and 15 bases had no gene match. The CDR3 extends over 17 amino acids.

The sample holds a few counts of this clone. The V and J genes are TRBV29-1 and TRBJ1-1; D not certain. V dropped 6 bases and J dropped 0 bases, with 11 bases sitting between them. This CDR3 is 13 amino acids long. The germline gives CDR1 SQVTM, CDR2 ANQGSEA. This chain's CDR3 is CSVGERMNTEAFF. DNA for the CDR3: TGCAGCGTGGGAGAACGCATGAACACTGAAGCTTTCTTT. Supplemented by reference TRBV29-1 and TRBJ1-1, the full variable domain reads SAVISQKPSRDICQRGTSLTIQCQVDSQVTMMFWYRQQPGQSLTLIATANQGSEATYESGFVIDKFPISRPNLTFSTLTVSNMSPEDSSIYLCSVGERMNTEAFFGQGTRLTVV.

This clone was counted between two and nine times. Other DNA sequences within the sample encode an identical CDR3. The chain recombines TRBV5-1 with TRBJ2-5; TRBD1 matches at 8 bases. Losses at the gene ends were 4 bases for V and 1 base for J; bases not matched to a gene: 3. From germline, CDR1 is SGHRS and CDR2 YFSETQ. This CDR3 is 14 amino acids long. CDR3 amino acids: CASSPGQGQETQYF. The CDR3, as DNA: TGCGCCAGCAGCCCCGGACAGGGCCAAGAGACCCAGTACTTC.

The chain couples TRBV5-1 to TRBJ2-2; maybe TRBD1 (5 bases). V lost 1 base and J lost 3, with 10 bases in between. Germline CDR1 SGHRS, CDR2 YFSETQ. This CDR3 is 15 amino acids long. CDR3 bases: TGCGCCAGCAGCTTGCAAGGGGTTGACACCGGGGAGCTGTTTTTT. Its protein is CASSLQGVDTGELFF. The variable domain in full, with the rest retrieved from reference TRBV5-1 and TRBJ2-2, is KAGVTQTPRYLIKTRGQQVTLSCSPISGHRSVSWYQQTPGQGLQFLFEYFSETQRNKGNFPGRFSGRQFSNSRSEMNVSTLELGDSALYLCASSLQGVDTGELFFGEGSRLTVL.